This entry features one T cell receptor beta chain sequence. What it recognizes is unknown. Isolated RNA was reverse transcribed in full, so expressed TCRB transcripts were sequenced. Measured with immunoSEQ multiplex PCR; TCRdb has only the in-frame clones, and not every one. The sample lists about 280,000 clones, about 15% seen once, with about 0.014% in the top ten. This entry comes from a study of beta chain features in type 1 diabetes. Cells sorted by CD45RO/CCR7/CD25/CD127/CD95/CD27 comprised CD4+ naive, central memory, regulatory and stem cell-like memory cells. The study's findings and limits: Shortening of TCRB CDR3s, moderate but significant, appeared in all four CD4+ subsets of Type 1 diabetes patients.

CDR1 and CDR2 from the germline V gene are SGHTA and FQGNSA. Deletions cut 6 bases from V and 5 bases from J, with 20 bases between. The CDR3 loop spans 15 amino acids. Specimen: naive CD4+ T cells from blood. This receptor was taken from a man between 18 and 29 years old with type 1 diabetes. This sequence joins TRBV7-2 and TRBJ2-7, with a weak D call TRBD2 (7 bases). The CDR3 loop reads CASSPRGGESHEQYF. CDR3 bases: TGTGCCAGCAGTCCGAGGGGGGGGGAATCCCACGAGCAGTACTTC.